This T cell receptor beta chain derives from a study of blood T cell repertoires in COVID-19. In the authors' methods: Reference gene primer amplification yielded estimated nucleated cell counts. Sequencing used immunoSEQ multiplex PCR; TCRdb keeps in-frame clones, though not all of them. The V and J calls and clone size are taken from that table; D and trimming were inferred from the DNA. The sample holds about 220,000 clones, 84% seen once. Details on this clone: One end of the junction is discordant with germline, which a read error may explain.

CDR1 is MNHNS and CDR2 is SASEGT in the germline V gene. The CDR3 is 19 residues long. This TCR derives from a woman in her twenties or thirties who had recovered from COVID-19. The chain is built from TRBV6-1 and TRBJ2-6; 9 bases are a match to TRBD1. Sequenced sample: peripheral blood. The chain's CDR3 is CASSEGTGSYHSGANVLTF. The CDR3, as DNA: TGTGCCAGCAGCGAAGGGACAGGGTCTTACCACTCTGGGGCCAACGTCCTGACTTTC.